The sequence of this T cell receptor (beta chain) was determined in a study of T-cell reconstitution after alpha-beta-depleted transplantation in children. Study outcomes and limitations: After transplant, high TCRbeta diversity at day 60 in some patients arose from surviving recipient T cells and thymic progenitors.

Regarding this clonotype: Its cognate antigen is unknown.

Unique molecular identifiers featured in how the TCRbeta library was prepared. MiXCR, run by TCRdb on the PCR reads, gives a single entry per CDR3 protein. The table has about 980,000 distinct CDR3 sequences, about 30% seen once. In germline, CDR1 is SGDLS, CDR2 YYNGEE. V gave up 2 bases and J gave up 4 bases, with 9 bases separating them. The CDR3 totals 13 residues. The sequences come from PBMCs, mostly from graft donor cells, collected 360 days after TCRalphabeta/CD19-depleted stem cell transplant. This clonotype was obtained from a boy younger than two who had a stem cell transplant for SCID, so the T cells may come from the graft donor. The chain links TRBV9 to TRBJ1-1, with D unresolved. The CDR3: CASSVTIGTEAFF. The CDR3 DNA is TGTGCCAGCAGCGTCACAATTGGCACTGAAGCTTTCTTT.